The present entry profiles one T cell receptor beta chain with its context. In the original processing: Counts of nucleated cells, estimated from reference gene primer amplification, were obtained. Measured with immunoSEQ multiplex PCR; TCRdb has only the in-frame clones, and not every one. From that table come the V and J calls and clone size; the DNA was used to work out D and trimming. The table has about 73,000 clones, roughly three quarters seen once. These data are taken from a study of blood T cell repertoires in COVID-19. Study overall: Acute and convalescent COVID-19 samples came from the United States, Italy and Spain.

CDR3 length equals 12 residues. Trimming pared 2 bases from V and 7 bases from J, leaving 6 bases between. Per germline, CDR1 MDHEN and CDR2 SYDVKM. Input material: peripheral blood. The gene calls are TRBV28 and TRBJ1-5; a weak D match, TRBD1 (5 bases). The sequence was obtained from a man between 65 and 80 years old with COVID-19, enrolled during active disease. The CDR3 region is CASSLAGQPQHF. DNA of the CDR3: TGTGCCAGCAGTTTAGCAGGGCAGCCCCAGCATTTT.